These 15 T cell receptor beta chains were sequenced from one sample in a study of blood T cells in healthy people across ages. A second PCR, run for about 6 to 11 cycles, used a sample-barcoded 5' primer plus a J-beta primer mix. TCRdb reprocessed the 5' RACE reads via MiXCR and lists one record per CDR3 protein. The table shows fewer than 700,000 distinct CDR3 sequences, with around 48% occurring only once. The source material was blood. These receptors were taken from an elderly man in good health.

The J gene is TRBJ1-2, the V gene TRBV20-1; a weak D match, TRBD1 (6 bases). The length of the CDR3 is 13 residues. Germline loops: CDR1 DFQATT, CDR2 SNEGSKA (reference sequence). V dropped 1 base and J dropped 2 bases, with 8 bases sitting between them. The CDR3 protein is CSARGTANYGYTF. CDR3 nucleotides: TGCAGTGCTAGAGGGACAGCGAACTATGGCTACACCTTC.

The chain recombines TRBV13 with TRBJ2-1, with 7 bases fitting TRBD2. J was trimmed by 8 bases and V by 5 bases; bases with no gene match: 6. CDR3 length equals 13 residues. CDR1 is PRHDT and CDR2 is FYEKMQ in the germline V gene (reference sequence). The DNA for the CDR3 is TGTGCCAGCAGCCGGACTAGTTTGGATGAGCAGTTCTTC. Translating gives CASSRTSLDEQFF.

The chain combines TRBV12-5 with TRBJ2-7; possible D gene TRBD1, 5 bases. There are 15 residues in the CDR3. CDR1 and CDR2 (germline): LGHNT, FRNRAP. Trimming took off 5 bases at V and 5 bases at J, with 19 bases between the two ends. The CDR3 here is CASGRQIGVGNEQYF. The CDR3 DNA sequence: TGTGCTAGTGGTCGTCAGATAGGGGTAGGGAACGAGCAGTACTTC. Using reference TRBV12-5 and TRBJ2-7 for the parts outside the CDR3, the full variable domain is DARVTQTPRHKVTEMGQEVTMRCQPILGHNTVFWYRQTMMQGLELLAYFRNRAPLDDSGMPKDRFSAEMPDATLATLKIQPSEPRDSAVYFCASGRQIGVGNEQYFGPGTRLTVT.

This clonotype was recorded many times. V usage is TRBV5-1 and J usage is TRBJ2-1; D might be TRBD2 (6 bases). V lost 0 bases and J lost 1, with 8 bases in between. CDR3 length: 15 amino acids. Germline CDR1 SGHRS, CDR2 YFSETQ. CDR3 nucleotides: TGCGCCAGCAGCTTGGCCGGGACTTCCTACAATGAGCAGTTCTTC. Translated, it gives CASSLAGTSYNEQFF.

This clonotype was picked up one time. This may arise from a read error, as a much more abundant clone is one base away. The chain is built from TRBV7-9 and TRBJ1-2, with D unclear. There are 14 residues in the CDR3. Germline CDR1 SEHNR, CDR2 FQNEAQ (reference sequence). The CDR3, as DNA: TGTGCCGGCAGCCCCGGAGGGCTGAACTATGGCTACACCTTC. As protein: CAGSPGGLNYGYTF.

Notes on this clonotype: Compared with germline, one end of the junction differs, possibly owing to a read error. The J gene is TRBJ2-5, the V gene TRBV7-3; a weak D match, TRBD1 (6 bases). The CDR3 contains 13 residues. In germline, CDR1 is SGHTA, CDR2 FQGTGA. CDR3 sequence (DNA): TGTTCCAGCAGCTTAGGGGGTTGGGAGACCCAGTACTTC. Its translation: CSSSLGGWETQYF.

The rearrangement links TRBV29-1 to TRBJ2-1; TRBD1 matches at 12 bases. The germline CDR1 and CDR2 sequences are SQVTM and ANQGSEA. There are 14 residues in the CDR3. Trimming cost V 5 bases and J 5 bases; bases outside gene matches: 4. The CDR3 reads CSVSGTGGHNEQFF. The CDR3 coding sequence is TGCAGCGTTTCGGGGACAGGGGGCCACAATGAGCAGTTCTTC.

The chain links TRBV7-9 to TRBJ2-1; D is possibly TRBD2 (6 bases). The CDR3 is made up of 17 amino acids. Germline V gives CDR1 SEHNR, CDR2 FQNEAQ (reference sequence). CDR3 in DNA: TGTGCGGGAGGAGGAGAATTATCAGTACCCGCCTACAATGAGCAGTTCTTC. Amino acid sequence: CAGGGELSVPAYNEQFF.

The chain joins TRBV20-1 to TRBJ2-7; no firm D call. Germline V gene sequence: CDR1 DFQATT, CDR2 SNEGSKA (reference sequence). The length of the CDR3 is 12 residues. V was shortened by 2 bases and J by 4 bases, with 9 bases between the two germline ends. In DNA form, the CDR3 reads TGCAGTGCTAGAAGCGACGGTTACGAGCAGTACTTC. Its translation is CSARSDGYEQYF.

The CDR3 spells CASSLQGALVNTEAFF. The CDR3 DNA reads TGTGCCAGCTCACTTCAGGGGGCACTGGTGAACACTGAAGCTTTCTTT. The rearrangement joins TRBV18 to TRBJ1-1, with TRBD1 matching over 8 bases. J was trimmed by 0 bases and V by 4 bases; bases with no gene match: 7. Germline loops: CDR1 KGHSH, CDR2 LQKENI. The CDR3 consists of 16 residues.

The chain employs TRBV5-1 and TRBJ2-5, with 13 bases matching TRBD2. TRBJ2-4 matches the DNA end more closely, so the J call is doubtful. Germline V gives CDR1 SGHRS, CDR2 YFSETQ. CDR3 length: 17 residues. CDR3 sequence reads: CASSLAGLAGVKNIQYF. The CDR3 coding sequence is TGCGCCAGCAGCTTGGCCGGACTAGCGGGAGTCAAAAACATTCAGTACTTC.

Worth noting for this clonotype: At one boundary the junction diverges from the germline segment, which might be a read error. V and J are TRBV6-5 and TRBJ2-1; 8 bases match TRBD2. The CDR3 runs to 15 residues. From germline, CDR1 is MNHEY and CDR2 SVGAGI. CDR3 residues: CACSYSGAPQETQFF. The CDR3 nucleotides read TGTGCCTGCAGTTATAGCGGGGCACCACAAGAGACCCAGTTCTTC.

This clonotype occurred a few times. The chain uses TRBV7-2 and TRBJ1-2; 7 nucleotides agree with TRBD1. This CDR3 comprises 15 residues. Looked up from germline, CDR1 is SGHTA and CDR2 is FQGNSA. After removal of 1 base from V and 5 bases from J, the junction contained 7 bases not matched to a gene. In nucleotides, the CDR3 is TGTGCCAGCAGCTTAGGCCCGGGACAGCTTTATGGCTACACCTTC. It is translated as CASSLGPGQLYGYTF.

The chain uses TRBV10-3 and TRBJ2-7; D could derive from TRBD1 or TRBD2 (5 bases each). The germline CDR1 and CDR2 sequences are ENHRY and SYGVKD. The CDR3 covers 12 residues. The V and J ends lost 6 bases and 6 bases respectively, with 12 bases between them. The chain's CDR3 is CAISPGTPEQYF. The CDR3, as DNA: TGTGCCATCAGCCCCGGGACGCCCGAGCAGTACTTC.

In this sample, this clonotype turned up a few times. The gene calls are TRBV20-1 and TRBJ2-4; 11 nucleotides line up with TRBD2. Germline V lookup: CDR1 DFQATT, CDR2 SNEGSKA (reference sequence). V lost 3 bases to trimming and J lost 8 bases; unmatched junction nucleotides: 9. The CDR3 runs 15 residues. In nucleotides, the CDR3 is TGCAGTGCTAGGGTCCTAGCGGGGGGTGGGTACATTCAGTACTTC. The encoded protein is CSARVLAGGGYIQYF.